The 10 T cell receptor beta chains in this list originate from one sample, sequenced in a study of shared clonotypes between healthy human individuals. Using immunoSEQ multiplex PCR, the repertoire was profiled, and TCRdb retains in-frame clones only, with some absent. Of 1,400,000 or so clones listed, around 98.5% are singletons. Sequencing input: naive CD4+ T cells sorted from blood. The subset was: CD45RA+ positively selected. All receptors derive from a man under 40 in good health.

Here the CDR3 reads CASSPLNGGNTEAFF. The DNA for the CDR3 is TGTGCCAGCTCACCTCTAAACGGGGGGAACACTGAAGCTTTCTTT. The chain carries TRBV18 and TRBJ1-1, with D perhaps TRBD1 (5 bases). The germline V gene has CDR1 KGHSH and CDR2 LQKENI. CDR3 size: 15 residues. Trimming cost V 3 bases and J 1 base, with 12 bases left between them. Together with reference TRBV18 and TRBJ1-1, the CDR3 gives the full variable domain: NAGVMQNPRHLVRRRGQEARLRCSPMKGHSHVYWYRQLPEEGLKFMVYLQKENIIDESGMPKERFSAEFPKEGPSILRIQQVVRGDSAAYFCASSPLNGGNTEAFFGQGTRLTVV.

DNA for the CDR3: TGTGCCAGCAGTTTTATCAGAGGCGAGCAGTACTTC. Amino acids: CASSFIRGEQYF. The V gene is TRBV2, the J gene TRBJ2-7; no firm D call. Germline V gives CDR1 SNHLY, CDR2 FYNNEI. Trimming cost V 5 bases and J 6 bases, with 11 bases left between them. The CDR3 extends over 12 amino acids.

The rearrangement uses TRBV5-1 and TRBJ1-1; 10 nucleotides agree with TRBD1. Germline values: CDR1 SGHRS, CDR2 YFSETQ. With V trimmed by 4 bases and J by 1 base, 4 bases remained unmatched. The CDR3 length is 15 residues. The CDR3 here is CASSDWDRGNTEAFF. The CDR3 coding sequence is TGCGCCAGCAGCGACTGGGACAGGGGGAACACTGAAGCTTTCTTT.

V usage is TRBV11-2 and J usage is TRBJ2-1; D gene unclear. This CDR3 contains 13 residues. In germline, CDR1 is SGHAT, CDR2 FQNNGV. Trimming shortened V by 11 bases and J by 0 bases, and 11 bases separated the two germline ends. CDR3 coding DNA: TGTGCCTCCGGGCCGGACTCCTACAATGAGCAGTTCTTC. Its protein product is CASGPDSYNEQFF. Supplemented by reference TRBV11-2 and TRBJ2-1, the full variable domain reads EAGVAQSPRYKIIEKRQSVAFWCNPISGHATLYWYQQILGQGPKLLIQFQNNGVVDDSQLPKDRFSAERLKGVDSTLKIQPAKLEDSAVYLCASGPDSYNEQFFGPGTRLTVL.

The chain joins TRBV18 to TRBJ2-1; D not certain. Trimming took off 8 bases at V and 10 bases at J, with 9 bases between the two ends. The CDR3 is made up of 10 amino acids. Germline V gives CDR1 KGHSH, CDR2 LQKENI. CDR3 protein: CASDEKEQFF. CDR3 coding DNA: TGTGCCAGCGACGAAAAAGAGCAGTTCTTC.

The rearrangement joins TRBV18 to TRBJ2-7, with 9 bases that match TRBD1. This CDR3 is built from 16 residues. CDR1 and CDR2 from the germline V gene are KGHSH and LQKENI. The V segment lost 3 bases and the J segment 4 bases; nucleotides outside the gene matches: 10. CDR3 bases: TGTGCCAGCTCACCTACGCCGACAGGGGGGTCGTACGAGCAGTACTTC. This translates into CASSPTPTGGSYEQYF.

The CDR3 bases are TGTGCCAGCAGCTCAGGTGCCGGGCCACTAGCGACCTACAATGAGCAGTTCTTC. This translates into CASSSGAGPLATYNEQFF. The rearrangement links TRBV4-2 to TRBJ2-1; TRBD2 matches at 7 bases. The ends lost 5 bases at V and 2 bases at J; junction bases unmatched: 15. CDR1 is LGHNA, CDR2 YNFKEQ, per germline. This CDR3 comprises 18 residues.

This clone was found once. The V call is TRBV18, the J call TRBJ2-2; 7 bases line up with TRBD1. Per the germline V gene, CDR1 is KGHSH and CDR2 is LQKENI. The CDR3 has 16 residues. V lost 6 bases, J lost 5 bases, and 12 bases stayed unmatched. The CDR3 bases are TGTGCCAGCTCCCAAACAGGGGTCTCTCAGACCGGGGAGCTGTTTTTT. It translates to CASSQTGVSQTGELFF.

This clone is a singleton in its sample. The chain couples TRBV18 to TRBJ2-7; D gene ambiguous. CDR3 length: 13 residues. Germline V lookup: CDR1 KGHSH, CDR2 LQKENI. V dropped 5 bases and J dropped 1 base, with 9 bases sitting between them. CDR3 protein: CASSGVRSYEQYF. The CDR3 DNA follows: TGTGCCAGCTCAGGTGTACGGTCCTACGAGCAGTACTTC.

Comment on this clone: The same CDR3 also results from other DNA sequences found in this sample. The CDR3 loop is CASSLRREQYF. In nucleotides, the CDR3 is TGTGCCAGCAGTTTAAGGCGCGAGCAGTACTTC. The chain carries TRBV28 and TRBJ2-7; D is unresolved. V lost 2 bases and J lost 6, with 5 bases in between. Germline-derived CDR1 and CDR2 are MDHEN and SYDVKM. This CDR3 spans 11 amino acids.